This T cell receptor (beta chain) was found in a study of blood T cell repertoires in COVID-19. Study-wide background: T cells, B-cell-depleted T cells, or PBMCs provided the cDNA or gDNA that served as material.

Sequenced by immunoSEQ multiplex PCR; TCRdb stores in-frame clones only, minus some. Of about 78,000 clones in the sample, 86% were seen once. Trimming left V 0 bases short and J 5 bases short, with 14 bases between. CDR1 and CDR2 (germline): GTSNPN, SVGIG (reference sequence). The CDR3 is made up of 15 amino acids. Sequencing input: peripheral blood. The sequence came from a man aged 50-60 years with active or convalescent COVID-19. The rearrangement joins TRBV30 to TRBJ2-1; TRBD1 is a possible D gene (6 bases). The CDR3 sequence is CAWSVLRTVNNEQFF. DNA of the CDR3: TGTGCCTGGAGTGTACTTAGGACAGTTAACAATGAGCAGTTCTTC.